The present entry profiles one TCR beta chain with its context. As yet, its antigen is unknown. These data are taken from a study of CXCR3-negative and CXCR3-positive naive CD8 T cells. As for the study in general: Per-library TRB read counts averaged about 1.5 +/- 0.3 million, adding up to about 140 million in total.

Overall study findings and caveats: The study found that naive CXCR3-negative and CXCR3-positive cells shared TRBV-TRBJ usage, while memory cells differed. Comparison of naive cells showed more hydrophobic TRB CDR3s in CXCR3-positive than in CXCR3-negative naive cells. Once cells were cryopreserved, CXCR3 expression went down partly, and most assays used fresh PBMCs.

By phenotype, naive CD8+ T cells were CD45RO-CCR7+CD27+CD95-. With UMI labels, 5' RACE was used to prepare the TRB cDNA libraries. TCRdb re-analyzed the 5' RACE reads; it lists each CDR3 protein once, without DNA. This sample carries 120,000 to 150,000 distinct CDR3 sequences, with 0.25% to 0.35% going to the ten biggest clones. The CDR3 is 13 amino acids. Per the germline V gene, CDR1 is MDHEN and CDR2 is SYDVKM. This rearrangement joins TRBV28 to TRBJ2-5; the D call from TCRdb, TRBD1, cannot be confirmed without DNA. Sequencing used naive CXCR3+ CD8+ T cells from blood. Sample subset: CD45RO-CCR7+CD27+CD95- naive CD8+ T cells expressing CXCR3 (TNR3+). The sequence was collected from a human donor in good health. Some clones in this sample may be carry-over from other donors' samples. The CDR3 loop is CATGTALQETQYF. The whole variable domain, filled in from reference TRBV28 and TRBJ2-5, reads DVKVTQSSRYLVKRTGEKVFLECVQDMDHENMFWYRQDPGLGLRLIYFSYDVKMKEKGDIPEGYSVSREKKERFSLILESASTNQTSMYLCATGTALQETQYFGPGTRLLVL.